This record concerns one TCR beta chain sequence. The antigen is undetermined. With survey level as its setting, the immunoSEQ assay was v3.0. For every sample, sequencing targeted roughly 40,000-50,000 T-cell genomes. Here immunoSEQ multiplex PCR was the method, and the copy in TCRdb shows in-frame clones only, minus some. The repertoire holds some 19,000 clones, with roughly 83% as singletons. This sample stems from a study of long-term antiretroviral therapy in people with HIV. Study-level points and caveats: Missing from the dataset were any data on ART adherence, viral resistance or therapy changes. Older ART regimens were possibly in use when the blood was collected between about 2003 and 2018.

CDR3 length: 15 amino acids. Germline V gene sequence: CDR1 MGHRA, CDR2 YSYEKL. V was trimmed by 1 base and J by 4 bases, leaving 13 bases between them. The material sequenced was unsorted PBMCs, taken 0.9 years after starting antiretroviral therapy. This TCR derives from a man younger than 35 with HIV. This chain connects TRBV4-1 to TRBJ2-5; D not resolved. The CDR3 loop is CASSQVTSNRETQYF. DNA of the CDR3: TGCGCCAGCAGCCAAGTGACCTCGAACCGAGAGACCCAGTACTTC.